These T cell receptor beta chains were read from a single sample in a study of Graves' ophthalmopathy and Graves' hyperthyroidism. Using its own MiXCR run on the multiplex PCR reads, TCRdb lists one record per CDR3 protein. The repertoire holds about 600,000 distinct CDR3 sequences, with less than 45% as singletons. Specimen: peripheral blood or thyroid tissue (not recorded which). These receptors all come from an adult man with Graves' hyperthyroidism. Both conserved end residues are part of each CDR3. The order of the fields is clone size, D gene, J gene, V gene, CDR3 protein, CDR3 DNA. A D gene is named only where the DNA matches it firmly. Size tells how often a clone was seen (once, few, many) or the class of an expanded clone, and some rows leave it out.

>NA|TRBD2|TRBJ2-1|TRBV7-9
CASSLSGGAFNEQFF
TGTGCCAGCAGCCTGAGCGGGGGGGCGTTCAATGAGCAGTTCTTC
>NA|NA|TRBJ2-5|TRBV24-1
CATSESGTETQYF
TGTGCCACCAGTGAATCGGGGACAGAGACCCAGTACTTC
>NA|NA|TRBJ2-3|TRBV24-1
CATSDAPDSTQCF
TGTGCCACCAGTGACGCACCAGATTCAACGCAGTGTTTT
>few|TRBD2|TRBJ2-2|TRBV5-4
CASSLKAGGGTGELFF
TGTGCCAGCAGCTTGAAGGCGGGAGGGGGCACCGGGGAGCTGTTTTTT
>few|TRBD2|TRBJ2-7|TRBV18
CASSPRTSGRQYEQYF
TGTGCCAGCTCACCACGGACTAGCGGGAGACAGTACGAGCAGTACTTC
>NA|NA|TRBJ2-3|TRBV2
CASTFGQSTQYF
TGTGCCAGCACCTTCGGACAGAGCACGCAGTATTTT
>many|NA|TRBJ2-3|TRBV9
CASSVVGGMTDTQYF
TGTGCCAGCAGCGTAGTTGGCGGGATGACAGATACGCAGTATTTT
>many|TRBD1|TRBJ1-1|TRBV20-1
CSARRDSDSEAFF
TGCAGTGCCCGCCGGGACAGTGACTCTGAAGCTTTCTTT
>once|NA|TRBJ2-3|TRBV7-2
CASSLEGASGSTDTQYF
TGTGCCAGCAGCTTAGAGGGGGCTAGCGGGAGCACAGATACGCAGTATTTT
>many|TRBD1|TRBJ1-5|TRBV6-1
CASRSGRDRVQPQHF
TGTGCCAGCAGATCAGGGCGGGACAGGGTTCAGCCCCAGCATTTT
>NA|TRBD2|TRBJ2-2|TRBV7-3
CASSLYNPGTSGELFF
TGTGCCAGCAGCTTATACAATCCCGGGACTAGCGGGGAGCTGTTTTTT
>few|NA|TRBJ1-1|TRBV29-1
CSVNRNYNEQFF
TGCAGCGTTAACCGGAACTACAATGAGCAGTTCTTT
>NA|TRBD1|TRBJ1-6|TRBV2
CASSEEDRGNSPLHF
TGTGCCAGCAGTGAAGAGGACAGGGGTAATTCACCCCTCCACTTT
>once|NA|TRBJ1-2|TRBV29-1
CSLTVYYGYTF
TGCAGCTTAACGGTTTACTATGGCTACACCTTC
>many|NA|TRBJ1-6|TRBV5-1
CASSLVGRSSYNSPLHF
TGCGCCAGCAGCTTGGTTGGCAGAAGCTCCTATAATTCACCCCTCCACTTT
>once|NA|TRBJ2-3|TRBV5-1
CASSLGTYTDTQYF
TGCGCCAGCAGCTTGGGGACCTACACAGATACGCAGTATTTT
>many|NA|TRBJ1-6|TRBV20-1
CSAGQGVRNSPLHF
TGCAGTGCTGGCCAAGGGGTCCGGAATTCACCCCTCCACTTT
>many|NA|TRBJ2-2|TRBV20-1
CSARNDKGAGELFF
TGCAGTGCTAGGAACGACAAGGGTGCCGGGGAGCTGTTTTTT
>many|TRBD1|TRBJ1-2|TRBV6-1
CASSVDRASLYGYTF
TGTGCCAGCAGTGTGGACAGGGCCTCCCTCTATGGCTACACCTTC
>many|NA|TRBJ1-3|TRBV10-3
CAISESITSGNTIYF
TGTGCCATCAGTGAGTCAATCACCTCTGGAAACACCATATATTTT
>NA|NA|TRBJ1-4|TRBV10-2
CASRSRGADNEKLFF
TGCGCCAGCAGGTCAAGGGGAGCGGATAATGAAAAACTGTTTTTT
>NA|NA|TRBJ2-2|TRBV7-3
CASSLGSGANTGELFF
TGTGCCAGCAGCTTAGGGTCCGGCGCGAACACCGGGGAGCTGTTTTTT
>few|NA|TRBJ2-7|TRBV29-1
CSVEPSPGGDEQYF
TGCAGCGTTGAACCATCCCCCGGGGGCGACGAGCAGTACTTC
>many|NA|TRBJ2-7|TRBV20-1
CSARDRTGFYEQYF
TGCAGTGCTAGAGATCGGACGGGTTTCTACGAGCAGTACTTC
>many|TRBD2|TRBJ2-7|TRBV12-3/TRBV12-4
CASSSGRGVVEQYF
TGTGCCAGCAGTAGCGGGAGGGGAGTTGTCGAGCAGTACTTC
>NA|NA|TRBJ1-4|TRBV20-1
CSAFQIRGGKLFF
TGCAGTGCTTTCCAAATTAGGGGGGGAAAACTGTTTTTT
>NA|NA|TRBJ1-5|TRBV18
CASSPPNQPQHF
TGTGCCAGCTCACCACCGAATCAGCCCCAGCATTTT
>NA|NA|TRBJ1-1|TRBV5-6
CASSSRGTGDTEAFF
TGTGCCAGCAGCTCGAGGGGGACTGGGGACACTGAAGCTTTCTTT
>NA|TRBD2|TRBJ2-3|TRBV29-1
CSVDVTSARSTDTQYF
TGCAGCGTTGATGTGACTAGCGCGAGAAGTACAGATACGCAGTATTTT
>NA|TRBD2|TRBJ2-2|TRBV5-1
CASSRRTSGELFF
TGCGCCAGCAGCCGGCGGACTAGCGGGGAGCTGTTTTTT
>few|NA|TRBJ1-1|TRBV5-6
CASSLEVGRAYTEAFF
TGTGCCAGCAGCTTGGAAGTAGGGAGGGCCTACACTGAAGCTTTCTTT
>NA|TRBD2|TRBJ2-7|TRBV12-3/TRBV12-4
CASSPLAGGLNEQYF
TGTGCCAGCAGTCCGCTAGCGGGAGGGCTGAACGAGCAGTACTTC
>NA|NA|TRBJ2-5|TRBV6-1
CASSLMGHHVQETQNF
TGTGCCAGCAGTCTAATGGGACACCACGTACAAGAGACCCAGAACTTC
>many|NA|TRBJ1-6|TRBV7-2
CASSLANGSPLHF
TGTGCCAGCAGCTTAGCTAATGGATCACCCCTCCACTTT
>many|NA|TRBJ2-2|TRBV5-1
CASSGGGATGELFF
TGCGCCAGCAGCGGCGGAGGGGCAACCGGGGAGCTGTTTTTT
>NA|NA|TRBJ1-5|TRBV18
CASSPGVQSNQPQHF
TGTGCCAGCTCACCGGGCGTGCAGAGCAATCAGCCCCAGCATTTT
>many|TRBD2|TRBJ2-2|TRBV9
CASSVVSGGYTGELFF
TGTGCCAGCAGCGTAGTTAGCGGGGGGTACACCGGGGAGCTGTTTTTT
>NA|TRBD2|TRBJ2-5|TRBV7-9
CASSLALAGDETQYF
TGTGCCAGCAGCTTAGCGCTAGCGGGAGATGAGACCCAGTACTTC
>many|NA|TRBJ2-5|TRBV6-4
CANPQWGETQYF
TGTGCCAACCCGCAGTGGGGGGAGACCCAGTACTTC
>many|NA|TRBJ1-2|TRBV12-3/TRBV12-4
CASSETVYGYTF
TGTGCCAGCAGTGAAACGGTCTATGGCTACACCTTC
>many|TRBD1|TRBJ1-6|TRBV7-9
CASSATGVSPLHF
TGTGCCAGCAGCGCGACAGGGGTTTCACCCCTCCACTTT
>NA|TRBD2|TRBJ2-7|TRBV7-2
CASTPGLAIHEQYF
TGTGCCAGCACCCCGGGACTAGCAATCCACGAGCAGTACTTC
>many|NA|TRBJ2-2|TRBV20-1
CSATRANTGELFF
TGCAGTGCTACGAGGGCGAACACCGGGGAGCTGTTTTTT
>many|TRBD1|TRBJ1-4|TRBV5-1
CASMGQTNEKLFF
TGCGCCAGCATGGGACAGACTAATGAAAAACTGTTTTTT
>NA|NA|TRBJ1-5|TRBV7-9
CASSLAGGDGNQPQHF
TGTGCCAGCAGCTTAGCAGGAGGGGATGGCAATCAGCCCCAGCATTTT
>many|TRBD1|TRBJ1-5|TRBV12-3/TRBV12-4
CASRLGQGAFNQPQHF
TGTGCCAGCAGGTTGGGACAGGGGGCGTTCAATCAGCCCCAGCATTTT
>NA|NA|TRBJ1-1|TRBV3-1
CASSRGGWTEVFF
TGTGCCAGCAGCCGGGGAGGGTGGACTGAAGTTTTCTTT
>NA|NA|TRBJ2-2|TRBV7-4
CASSSRSPSTGELFF
TGTGCCAGCAGCTCCCGATCCCCCTCGACCGGGGAGCTGTTTTTT
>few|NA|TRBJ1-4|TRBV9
CASSLERDFNEKLFF
TGTGCCAGCAGCCTTGAAAGGGACTTTAATGAAAAACTGTTTTTT
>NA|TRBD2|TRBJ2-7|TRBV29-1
CSARTSGSRYEQYF
TGCAGCGCCAGAACTAGCGGGAGTCGATACGAGCAGTACTTC
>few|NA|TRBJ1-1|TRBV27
CASSAWGSGELGAFF
TGTGCCAGCAGTGCGTGGGGGTCGGGGGAACTCGGGGCTTTCTTT
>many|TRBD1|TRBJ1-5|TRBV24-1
CATSAGGRGNQPQHF
TGTGCCACCAGTGCAGGGGGCCGTGGCAATCAGCCCCAGCATTTT